This passage covers 25 T cell receptor beta chains from one sample sequenced in a study of blood T cell repertoires in COVID-19 (TCRdb year 2020). Libraries came from the immunoSEQ multiplex PCR assay. TCRdb's version of the immuneACCESS table is confined to in-frame rearrangements and falls short of the full clone set. An unresolved V gene accounts for under half of the shortfall where checked; the remainder is of unknown origin. Present in this sample are around 130,000 clones, roughly three quarters of which were seen just once. The ten most abundant clones make up 7.9% of the sample. Sequenced input: peripheral blood. These receptors all stem from a human donor in a cohort sampled during active COVID-19.

This clone was detected a few times. This chain uses TRBV5-6 with TRBJ2-7; D gene uncertain. V was pared by 0 bases and J by 0 bases, with 7 bases between. CDR1 and CDR2 from the germline V gene are SGHDT and YYEEEE. The CDR3 covers 14 residues. The CDR3 DNA follows: TGTGCCAGCAGCTTGGTACGGAGCTCCTACGAGCAGTACTTC. It yields the protein CASSLVRSSYEQYF. Full variable domain (missing parts from reference TRBV5-6 and TRBJ2-7): DAGVTQSPTHLIKTRGQQVTLRCSPKSGHDTVSWYQQALGQGPQFIFQYYEEEERQRGNFPDRFSGHQFPNYSSELNVNALLLGDSALYLCASSLVRSSYEQYFGPGTRLTVT.

The V call is TRBV18, the J call TRBJ2-7, with D possibly being TRBD2 (5 bases). V was cut by 4 bases and J by 3 bases, with 7 bases left in between. CDR3 length: 12 amino acids. CDR1 is KGHSH and CDR2 is LQKENI in the germline V gene. As DNA, the CDR3 is TGTGCCAGCTCACTCGAGGGCTACGAGCAGTACTTC. It specifies CASSLEGYEQYF.

The genes are TRBV18 and TRBJ2-5; no clear D gene. Germline V gene data show CDR1 as KGHSH and CDR2 as LQKENI. Trimming took off 1 base at V and 1 base at J, with 7 bases between the two ends. This CDR3 has 14 residues. In DNA, the CDR3 is TGTGCCAGCTCACCACAGTCGGTCCAAGAGACCCAGTACTTC. Translating gives CASSPQSVQETQYF.

The V and J genes are TRBV4-1 and TRBJ2-7; 7 nucleotides align to TRBD2. The CDR3 contains 12 residues. Trimming removed 4 bases from V and 7 bases from J; junction bases left unmatched: 4. Germline V gives CDR1 MGHRA, CDR2 YSYEKL. In nucleotides, the CDR3 is TGCGCCAGCAGCCCTCATAGCGGGGAGCAGTACTTC. This translates into CASSPHSGEQYF.

V usage is TRBV3-1 (or the pseudogene TRBV3-2) and J usage is TRBJ2-1; 9 bases match TRBD2. The CDR3 is 15 amino acids. Germline V gene data show CDR1 as LGHDT and CDR2 as YNNKEL (reference sequence). The ends lost 5 bases at V and 7 bases at J; junction bases unmatched: 9. DNA for the CDR3: TGTGCCAGCAGCGAAACCGGGACTAGCTATAATGAGCAGTTCTTC. The encoded protein is CASSETGTSYNEQFF.

This clone was found a few times. The V gene is TRBV6-1, the J gene TRBJ2-7; 9 bases fit TRBD1. The ends lost 1 base at V and 3 bases at J; junction bases unmatched: 7. This CDR3 spans 16 amino acids. Per the germline V gene, CDR1 is MNHNS and CDR2 is SASEGT. CDR3 region: CASSEGHPGQGYEQYF. The CDR3 DNA reads TGTGCCAGCAGTGAAGGGCATCCGGGACAGGGCTACGAGCAGTACTTC.

The table lists this clone with a count of one. CDR3 in DNA: TGCAGCGTTGGGGAGTCCGAGCAGTACTTC. Residues: CSVGESEQYF. The gene calls are TRBV29-1 and TRBJ2-7; possible D gene TRBD2, 5 bases. Trimming stripped 4 bases from V and 6 bases from J, with 7 bases between. Germline CDR1 SQVTM, CDR2 ANQGSEA. CDR3 length equals 10 residues.

Remarks on this clone: One end of the junction varies from germline; a read error may be responsible. The chain recombines TRBV7-9 with TRBJ1-4; 7 nucleotides align to TRBD1. Germline-derived CDR1 and CDR2 are SEHNR and FQNEAQ (reference sequence). The CDR3 runs 16 residues. This chain's CDR3 is CASSPVDGGGNGKLFF. In DNA form, the CDR3 reads TGTGCCAGCAGCCCCGTTGATGGAGGGGGCAATGGAAAACTGTTTTTT.

The chain carries TRBV12-3 or TRBV12-4 and TRBJ1-5, with TRBD1 matching 7 bases. The CDR3 is 12 amino acids. The V segment lost 10 bases and the J segment 7 bases; nucleotides outside the gene matches: 7. CDR3 amino acids: CANRGGDQPQHF. In nucleotides, the CDR3 is TGTGCCAACAGGGGTGGAGACCAGCCCCAGCATTTT.

V usage is TRBV9 and J usage is TRBJ2-7; the match to TRBD2 covers 10 bases. The V gene end was trimmed by 0 bases and the J gene end by 3 bases; junction bases not matched to a gene: 18. CDR3 length equals 20 residues. CDR1 SGDLS and CDR2 YYNGEE come from the germline V gene. Here the CDR3 reads CASSVEAGLAGVGPNYEQYF. In nucleotides, the CDR3 is TGTGCCAGCAGCGTAGAGGCGGGGCTAGCGGGAGTAGGGCCCAACTACGAGCAGTACTTC.

This chain joins TRBV19 and TRBJ2-7; 10 bases fit TRBD2. V dropped 4 bases and J dropped 0; count of bases not matched to a gene: 3. Looked up from germline, CDR1 is LNHDA and CDR2 is SQIVND (reference sequence). This CDR3 comprises 15 residues. CDR3 residues: CASSTLAGDSYEQYF. For the CDR3, the DNA is TGTGCCAGTAGTACCCTAGCGGGGGACTCCTACGAGCAGTACTTC.

The chain couples TRBV7-2 to TRBJ1-2, with D perhaps TRBD1 (6 bases). CDR3 length equals 16 residues. Germline CDR1 SGHTA, CDR2 FQGNSA. Trimming pared 5 bases from V and 4 bases from J, leaving 20 bases between. The CDR3 region has the DNA TGTGCCAGCAGCCCCCAGGGCACCGCAGGGGCCTATGGCTACACCTTC. This sequence encodes CASSPQGTAGAYGYTF.

This sequence joins TRBV28 and TRBJ1-2; possible D gene TRBD1, 5 bases. V shed 5 bases and J shed 4 bases, with 20 bases lying between them. The germline CDR1 and CDR2 sequences are MDHEN and SYDVKM. This CDR3 is 16 amino acids long. The CDR3 here is CASSAQTGTGAYGYTF. The DNA of the CDR3 is TGTGCCAGCAGTGCCCAAACCGGGACGGGAGCCTATGGCTACACCTTC.

This clone was recorded only once. CDR3 residues: CASSHGIRPGGNDEQFF. In nucleotides, the CDR3 is TGTGCCAGCAGCCATGGGATTAGACCGGGGGGAAACGATGAGCAGTTCTTC. The gene calls are TRBV7-9 and TRBJ2-1, with TRBD2 matching 7 bases. V gave up 5 bases and J gave up 8 bases; unmatched junction bases: 18. The CDR3 sequence is 17 residues long. The germline V gene encodes CDR1 SEHNR and CDR2 FQNEAQ (reference sequence).

This sequence joins TRBV7-9 and TRBJ1-4; D may be TRBD1 (5 bases). The V end was cut by 1 base, the J end by 8 bases, with 14 bases between. CDR3 length equals 15 residues. Germline V gives CDR1 SEHNR, CDR2 FQNEAQ (reference sequence). In DNA form, the CDR3 reads TGTGCCAGCAGCTTAGGAGTCCCCCGGGGGGAAAAACTGTTTTTT. Its protein is CASSLGVPRGEKLFF.

The gene calls are TRBV7-8 and TRBJ2-7; the D gene is possibly TRBD2 (5 bases). V was shortened by 1 base and J by 3 bases, with 19 bases between the two germline ends. CDR1 and CDR2 (germline): SGHVS, FQNEAQ. This CDR3 comprises 17 residues. The CDR3 loop reads CASSLEGAAVFLYEQYF. In nucleotides, the CDR3 is TGTGCCAGCAGCTTAGAGGGAGCAGCCGTATTCCTCTACGAGCAGTACTTC.

The rearrangement links TRBV9 to TRBJ2-2; 9 bases are shared with TRBD2. This CDR3 has 12 amino acids. J lost 10 bases, V lost 7 bases, and 5 bases had no gene match. Germline CDR1 is SGDLS and CDR2 is YYNGEE. The CDR3 DNA follows: TGTGCCAGCTCGAGACTAGCGGAGGAGCTGTTTTTT. Translating it yields CASSRLAEELFF.

V and J are TRBV2 and TRBJ1-3; weak D call: TRBD1 (5 bases). The CDR3 is 14 residues long. V was shortened by 2 bases and J by 2 bases, with 7 bases between the two germline ends. Looked up from germline, CDR1 is SNHLY and CDR2 is FYNNEI. The CDR3 here is CASSEIGAGNTIYF. The CDR3 DNA follows: TGTGCCAGCAGTGAAATAGGGGCTGGAAACACCATATATTTT.

The rearrangement joins TRBV28 to TRBJ2-7; tentatively, D is TRBD1 (6 bases). Per the germline V gene, CDR1 is MDHEN and CDR2 is SYDVKM. The ends were cut back, 6 bases at V and 6 bases at J, with 21 bases in the middle. CDR3 length: 15 residues. DNA for the CDR3: TGTGCCAGCAGCCCTTCCAACAGGGTACGCGTCGAGCAGTACTTC. It specifies CASSPSNRVRVEQYF.

The rearrangement links TRBV28 to TRBJ2-7, with D possibly being TRBD1 (6 bases). This CDR3 comprises 18 residues. The germline V gene encodes CDR1 MDHEN and CDR2 SYDVKM. The ends were cut back, 6 bases at V and 2 bases at J, with 26 bases in the middle. The chain's CDR3 is CASSFLLGKAGDPYEQYF. The CDR3 nucleotides read TGTGCCAGCAGCTTCCTATTAGGGAAGGCAGGGGACCCCTACGAGCAGTACTTC.

Only one count was recorded for this clone. The CDR3 spells CASSRQRGPYEQYF. The CDR3 DNA follows: TGTGCCAGCAGTCGACAGCGGGGACCCTACGAGCAGTACTTC. The chain joins TRBV6-5 to TRBJ2-7; TRBD2 agrees at 7 bases. Germline V gives CDR1 MNHEY, CDR2 SVGAGI. This CDR3 contains 14 residues. The ends lost 5 bases at V and 2 bases at J; junction bases unmatched: 6.

The J gene is TRBJ1-1, the V gene TRBV10-3; the D gene is possibly TRBD1 (5 bases). The CDR3 has 15 residues. Trimming cost V 1 base and J 1 base, with 10 bases left between them. Germline CDR1 and CDR2: ENHRY and SYGVKD. CDR3 DNA sequence: TGTGCCATCAGTGAGTTTCAGGGTGGGAACACTGAAGCTTTCTTT. It is translated as CAISEFQGGNTEAFF.

The chain couples TRBV6-6 to TRBJ2-7; 13 nucleotides agree with TRBD2. J gave up 2 bases and V 5 bases, and 9 bases lay outside the gene matches. The CDR3 totals 17 residues. Germline V gene data show CDR1 as MNHNY and CDR2 as SVGAGI (reference sequence). CDR3 nucleotide sequence: TGTGCCAGCAGTCGCGGACTAGCGGGGGTAAGGGCCTACGAGCAGTACTTC. Translated: CASSRGLAGVRAYEQYF.

This clone has just a few counts. The rearrangement uses TRBV6-6 and TRBJ1-2; 11 nucleotides match TRBD1. Looked up from germline, CDR1 is MNHNY and CDR2 is SVGAGI (reference sequence). V shed 6 bases, J shed 2 bases, and the junction held 8 bases outside the gene matches. CDR3 size: 16 residues. The CDR3 loop is CASRSGQGALNYGYTF. The CDR3 DNA reads as TGTGCCAGCAGATCCGGACAGGGGGCCCTAAACTATGGCTACACCTTC.

CDR3 loop: CASSYSRQQETQYF. The CDR3 region has the DNA TGTGCCAGCAGTTACTCGAGGCAACAAGAGACCCAGTACTTC. The chain combines TRBV6-5 with TRBJ2-5; no firm D call. V was cut by 0 bases and J by 2 bases, with 7 bases left in between. Germline values: CDR1 MNHEY, CDR2 SVGAGI. The CDR3 loop spans 14 amino acids.